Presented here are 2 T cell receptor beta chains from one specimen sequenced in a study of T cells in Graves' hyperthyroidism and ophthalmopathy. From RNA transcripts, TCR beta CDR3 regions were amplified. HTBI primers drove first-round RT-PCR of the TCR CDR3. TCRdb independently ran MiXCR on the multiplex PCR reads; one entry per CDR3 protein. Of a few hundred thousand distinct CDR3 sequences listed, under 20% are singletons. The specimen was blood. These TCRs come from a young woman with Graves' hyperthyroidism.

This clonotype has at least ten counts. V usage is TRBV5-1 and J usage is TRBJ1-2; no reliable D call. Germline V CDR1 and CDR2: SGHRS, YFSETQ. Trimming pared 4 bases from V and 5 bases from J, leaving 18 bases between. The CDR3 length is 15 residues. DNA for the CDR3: TGCGCCAGCAGCCCCGACACTTTCAAACCTTATGGCTACACCTTC. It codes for CASSPDTFKPYGYTF.

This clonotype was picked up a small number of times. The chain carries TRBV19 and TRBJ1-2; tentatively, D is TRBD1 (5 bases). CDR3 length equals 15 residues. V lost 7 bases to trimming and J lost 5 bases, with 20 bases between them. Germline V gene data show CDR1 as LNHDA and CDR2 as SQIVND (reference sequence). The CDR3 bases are TGTGCCAGTAACCATAACATTCAGGGCGGATATGGCTACACCTTC. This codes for CASNHNIQGGYGYTF.